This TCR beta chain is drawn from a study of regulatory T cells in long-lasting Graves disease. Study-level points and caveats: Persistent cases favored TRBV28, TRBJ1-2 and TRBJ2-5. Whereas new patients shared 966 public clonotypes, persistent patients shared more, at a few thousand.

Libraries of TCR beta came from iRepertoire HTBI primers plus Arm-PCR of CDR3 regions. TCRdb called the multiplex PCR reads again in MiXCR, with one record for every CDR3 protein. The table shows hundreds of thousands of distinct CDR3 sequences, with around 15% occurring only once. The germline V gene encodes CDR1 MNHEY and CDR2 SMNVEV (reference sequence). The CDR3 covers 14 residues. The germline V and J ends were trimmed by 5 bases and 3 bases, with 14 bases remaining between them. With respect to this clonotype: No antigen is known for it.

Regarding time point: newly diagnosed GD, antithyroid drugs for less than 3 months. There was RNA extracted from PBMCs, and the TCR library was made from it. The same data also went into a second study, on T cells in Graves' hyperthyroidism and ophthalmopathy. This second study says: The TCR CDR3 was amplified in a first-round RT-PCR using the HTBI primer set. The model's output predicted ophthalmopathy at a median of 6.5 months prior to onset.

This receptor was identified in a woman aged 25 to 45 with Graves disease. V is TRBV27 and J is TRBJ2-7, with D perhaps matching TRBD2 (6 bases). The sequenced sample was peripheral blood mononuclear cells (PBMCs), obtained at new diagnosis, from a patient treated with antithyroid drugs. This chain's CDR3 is CASSIRLGYYEQYF. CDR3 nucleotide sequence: TGTGCCAGCAGTATAAGACTAGGTTACTACGAGCAGTACTTC.